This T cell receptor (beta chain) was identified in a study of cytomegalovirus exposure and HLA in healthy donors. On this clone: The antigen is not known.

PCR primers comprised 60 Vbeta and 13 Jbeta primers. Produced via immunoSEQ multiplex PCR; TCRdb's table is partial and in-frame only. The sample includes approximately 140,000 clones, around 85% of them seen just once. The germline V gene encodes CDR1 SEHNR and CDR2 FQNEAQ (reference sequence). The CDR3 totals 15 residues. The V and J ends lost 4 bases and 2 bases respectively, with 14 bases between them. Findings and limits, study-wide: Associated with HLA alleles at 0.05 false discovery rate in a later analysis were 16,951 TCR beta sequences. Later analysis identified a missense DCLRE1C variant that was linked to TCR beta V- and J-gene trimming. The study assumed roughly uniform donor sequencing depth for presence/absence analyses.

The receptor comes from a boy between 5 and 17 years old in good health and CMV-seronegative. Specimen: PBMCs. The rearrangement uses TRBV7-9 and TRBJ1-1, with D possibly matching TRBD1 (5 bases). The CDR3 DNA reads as TGTGCCAGCAGCTCCGTCAGGGTCACTAACACTGAAGCTTTCTTT. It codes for CASSSVRVTNTEAFF.